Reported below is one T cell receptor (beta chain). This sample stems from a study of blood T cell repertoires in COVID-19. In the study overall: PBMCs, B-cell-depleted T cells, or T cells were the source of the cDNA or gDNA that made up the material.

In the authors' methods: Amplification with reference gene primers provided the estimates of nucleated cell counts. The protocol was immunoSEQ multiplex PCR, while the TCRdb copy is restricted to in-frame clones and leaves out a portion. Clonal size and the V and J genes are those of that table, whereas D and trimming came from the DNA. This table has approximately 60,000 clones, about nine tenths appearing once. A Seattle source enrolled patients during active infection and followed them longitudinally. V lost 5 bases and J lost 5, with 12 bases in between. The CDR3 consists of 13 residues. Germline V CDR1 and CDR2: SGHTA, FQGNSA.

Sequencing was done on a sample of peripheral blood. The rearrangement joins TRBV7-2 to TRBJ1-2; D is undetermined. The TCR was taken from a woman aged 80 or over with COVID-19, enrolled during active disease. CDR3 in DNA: TGTGCCAGCAGCAAAGATGCAGATTATGGCTACACCTTC. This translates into CASSKDADYGYTF.